The clone carrying this T cell receptor (beta chain) was seen only a few times. These data come from a study of cytomegalovirus exposure and HLA in healthy donors. The PCR made use of 60 Vbeta and 13 Jbeta primers. Clones were sequenced by immunoSEQ multiplex PCR, and TCRdb holds only the in-frame ones, with some missing. In the table there are more than 95,000 clones, 64% of which are singletons. Germline CDR1 is SGHRS and CDR2 is YFSETQ. The CDR3 spans 15 residues. The V gene end was trimmed by 0 bases and the J gene end by 7 bases; junction bases not matched to a gene: 4. The chain employs TRBV5-1 and TRBJ2-2, with 9 bases lining up with TRBD2. Material: PBMCs. This clonotype was sampled from a man aged 55 to 70 in good health and CMV-seronegative. CDR3 in amino acids: CASSLDPRGGGELFF. CDR3 nucleotide sequence: TGCGCCAGCAGCTTGGATCCGCGGGGGGGCGGGGAGCTGTTTTTT. The entire variable domain, with the rest obtained from reference TRBV5-1 and TRBJ2-2, is as follows: KAGVTQTPRYLIKTRGQQVTLSCSPISGHRSVSWYQQTPGQGLQFLFEYFSETQRNKGNFPGRFSGRQFSNSRSEMNVSTLELGDSALYLCASSLDPRGGGELFFGEGSRLTVL.